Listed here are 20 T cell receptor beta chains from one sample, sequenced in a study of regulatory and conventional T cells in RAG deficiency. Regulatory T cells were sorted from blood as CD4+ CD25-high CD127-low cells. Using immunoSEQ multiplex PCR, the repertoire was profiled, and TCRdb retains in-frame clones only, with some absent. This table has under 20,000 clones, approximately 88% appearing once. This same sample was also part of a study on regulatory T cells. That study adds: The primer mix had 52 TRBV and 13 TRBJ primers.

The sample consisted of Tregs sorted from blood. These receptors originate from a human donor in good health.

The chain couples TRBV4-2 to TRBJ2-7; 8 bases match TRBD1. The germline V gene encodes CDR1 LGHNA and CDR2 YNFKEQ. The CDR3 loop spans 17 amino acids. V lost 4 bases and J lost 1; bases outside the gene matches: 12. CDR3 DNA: TGTGCCAGCAGCCCCCAGACCGGACAGGGACCTTCCTACGAGCAGTACTTC. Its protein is CASSPQTGQGPSYEQYF.

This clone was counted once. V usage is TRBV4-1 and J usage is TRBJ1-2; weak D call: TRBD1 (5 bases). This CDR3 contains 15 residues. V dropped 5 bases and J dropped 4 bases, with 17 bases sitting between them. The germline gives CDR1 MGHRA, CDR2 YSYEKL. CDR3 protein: CASSDDGASVYGYTF. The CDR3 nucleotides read TGCGCCAGCAGCGACGACGGGGCGTCGGTCTATGGCTACACCTTC.

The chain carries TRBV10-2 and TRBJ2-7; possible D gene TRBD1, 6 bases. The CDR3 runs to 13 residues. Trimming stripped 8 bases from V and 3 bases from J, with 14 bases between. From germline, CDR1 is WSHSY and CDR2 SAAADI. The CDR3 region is CASGGQIVYEQYF. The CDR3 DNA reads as TGCGCCAGCGGCGGACAGATAGTCTACGAGCAGTACTTC.

The DNA of the CDR3 is TGTGCCAGCAGCAGGACTAGCGGGAGACAGACCCAGTACTTC. This codes for CASSRTSGRQTQYF. The chain joins TRBV14 to TRBJ2-5, with 13 bases that match TRBD2. The germline CDR1 and CDR2 sequences are SGHDN and FVKESK. The trim removed 5 bases at V and 6 bases at J, leaving 3 bases unmatched. This CDR3 has 14 amino acids.

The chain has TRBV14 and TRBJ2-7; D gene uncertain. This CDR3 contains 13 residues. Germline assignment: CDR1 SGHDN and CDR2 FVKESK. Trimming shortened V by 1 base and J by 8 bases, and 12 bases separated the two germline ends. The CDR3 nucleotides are TGTGCCAGCAGCCAAGTGGAGTTCTCTAAGCAGTACTTC. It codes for CASSQVEFSKQYF.

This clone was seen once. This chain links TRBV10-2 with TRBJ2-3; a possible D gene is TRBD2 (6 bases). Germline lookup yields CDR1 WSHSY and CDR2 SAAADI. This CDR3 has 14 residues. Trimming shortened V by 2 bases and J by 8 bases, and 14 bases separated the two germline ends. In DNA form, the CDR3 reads TGCGCCAGCAGTGAGGGCGGGGTTTTAGGTACGCAGTATTTT. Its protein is CASSEGGVLGTQYF.

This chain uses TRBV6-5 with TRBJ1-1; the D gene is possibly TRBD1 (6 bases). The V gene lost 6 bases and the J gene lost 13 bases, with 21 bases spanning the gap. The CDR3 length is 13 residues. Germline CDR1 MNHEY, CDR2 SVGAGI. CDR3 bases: TGTGCCAGCAGCATACAGGGCCCATCCGATTGTTTCTTT. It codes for CASSIQGPSDCFF.

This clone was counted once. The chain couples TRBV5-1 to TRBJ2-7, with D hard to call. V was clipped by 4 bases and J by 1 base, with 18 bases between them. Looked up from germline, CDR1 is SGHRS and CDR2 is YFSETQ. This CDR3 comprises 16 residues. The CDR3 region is CASSPTSLVPSYEQYF. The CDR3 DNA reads TGCGCCAGCAGCCCTACGTCCCTTGTCCCTTCCTACGAGCAGTACTTC.

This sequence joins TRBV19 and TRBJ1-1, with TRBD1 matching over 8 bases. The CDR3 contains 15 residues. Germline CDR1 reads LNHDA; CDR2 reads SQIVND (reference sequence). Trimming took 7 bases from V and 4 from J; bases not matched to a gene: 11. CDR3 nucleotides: TGTGCCAGTAAGGAACAGGGGGTTGGCGGCACTGAAGCTTTCTTT. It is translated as CASKEQGVGGTEAFF.

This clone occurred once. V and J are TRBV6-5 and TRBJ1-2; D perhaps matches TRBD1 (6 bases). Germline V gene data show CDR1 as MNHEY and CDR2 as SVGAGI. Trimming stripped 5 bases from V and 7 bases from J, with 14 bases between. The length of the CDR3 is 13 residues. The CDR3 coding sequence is TGTGCCAGCAGTGAAGAGGGCAGGGGTGGCTACACCTTC. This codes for CASSEEGRGGYTF.

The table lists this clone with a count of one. In DNA form, the CDR3 reads TGTGCCAGCAGCTTGGGTGTCTATGGCTACACCTTC. It codes for CASSLGVYGYTF. The chain carries TRBV5-8 and TRBJ1-2, with D unresolved. Germline V gene sequence: CDR1 SGHTS, CDR2 YDEGEE. Trimming cost V 0 bases and J 4 bases, with 4 bases left between them. The CDR3 consists of 12 residues.

CDR3 region: CASSLQGGSMQDTQYF. DNA of the CDR3: TGCGCCAGCAGCTTGCAAGGGGGGAGTATGCAAGATACGCAGTATTTT. V gene TRBV5-1 combines with J gene TRBJ2-3; D may correspond to TRBD1 or TRBD2 (6 bases each). Per germline, CDR1 SGHRS and CDR2 YFSETQ. Trimming pared 1 base from V and 5 bases from J, leaving 17 bases between. CDR3 length equals 16 residues.

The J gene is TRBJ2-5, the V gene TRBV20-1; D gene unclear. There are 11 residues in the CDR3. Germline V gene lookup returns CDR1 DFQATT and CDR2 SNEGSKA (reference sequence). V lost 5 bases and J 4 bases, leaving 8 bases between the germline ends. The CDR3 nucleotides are TGCAGTGCTCCGTTCGGAGAGACCCAGTACTTC. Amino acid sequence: CSAPFGETQYF.

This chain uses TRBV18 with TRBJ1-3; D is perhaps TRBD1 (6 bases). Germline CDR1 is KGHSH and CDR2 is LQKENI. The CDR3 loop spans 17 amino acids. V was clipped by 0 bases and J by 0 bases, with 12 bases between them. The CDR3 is CASSPPGGKVSGNTIYF. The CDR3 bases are TGTGCCAGCTCACCACCCGGGGGCAAAGTCTCTGGAAACACCATATATTTT.

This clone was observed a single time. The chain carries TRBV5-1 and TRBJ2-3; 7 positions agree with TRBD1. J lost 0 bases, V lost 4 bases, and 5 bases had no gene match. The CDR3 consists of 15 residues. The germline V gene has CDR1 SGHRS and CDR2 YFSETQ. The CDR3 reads CASSTTGISTDTQYF. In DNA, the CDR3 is TGCGCCAGCAGCACGACAGGGATTAGCACAGATACGCAGTATTTT.

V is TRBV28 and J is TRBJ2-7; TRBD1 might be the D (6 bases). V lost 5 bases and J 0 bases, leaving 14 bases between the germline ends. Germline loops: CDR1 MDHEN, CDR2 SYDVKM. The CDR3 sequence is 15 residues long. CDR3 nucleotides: TGTGCCAGCAGTCCCATTGGCAGGGGCTCCTACGAGCAGTACTTC. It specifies CASSPIGRGSYEQYF.

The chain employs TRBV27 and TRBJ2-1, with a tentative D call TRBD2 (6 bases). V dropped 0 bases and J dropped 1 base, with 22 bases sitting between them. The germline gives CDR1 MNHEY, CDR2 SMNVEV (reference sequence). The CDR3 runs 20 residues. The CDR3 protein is CASSLSGIRRSGHSYNEQFF. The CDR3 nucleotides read TGTGCCAGCAGTTTATCGGGGATTCGTAGGAGCGGGCATTCCTACAATGAGCAGTTCTTC.

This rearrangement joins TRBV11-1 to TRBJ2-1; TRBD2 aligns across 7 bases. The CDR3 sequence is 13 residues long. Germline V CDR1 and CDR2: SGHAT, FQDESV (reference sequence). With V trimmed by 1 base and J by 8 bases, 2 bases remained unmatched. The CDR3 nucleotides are TGTGCCAGCAGCTTAGGGGAGGGTTATGAGCAGTTCTTC. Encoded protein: CASSLGEGYEQFF. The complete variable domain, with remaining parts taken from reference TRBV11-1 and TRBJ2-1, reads EAEVAQSPRYKITEKSQAVAFWCDPISGHATLYWYRQILGQGPELLVQFQDESVVDDSQLPKDRFSAERLKGVDSTLKIQPAELGDSAMYLCASSLGEGYEQFFGPGTRLTVL.

In DNA form, the CDR3 reads TGTGCCTGGACGGCCGGGACAGGGGTCTATGGCTACACCTTC. This gives the protein CAWTAGTGVYGYTF. The rearrangement links TRBV30 to TRBJ1-2; 10 nucleotides agree with TRBD1. There are 14 residues in the CDR3. V shed 4 bases and J 4 bases; nucleotides not matched to a gene: 6. The germline CDR1 and CDR2 sequences are GTSNPN and SVGIG (reference sequence).

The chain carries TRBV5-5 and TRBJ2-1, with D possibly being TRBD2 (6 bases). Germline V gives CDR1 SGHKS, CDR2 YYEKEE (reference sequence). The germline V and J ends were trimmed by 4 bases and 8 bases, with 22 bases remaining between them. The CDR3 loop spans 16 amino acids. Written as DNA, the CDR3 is TGTGCCAGCAGCCCACTCGCTAGCGAATTCACCGATGAGCAGTTCTTC. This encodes CASSPLASEFTDEQFF.